These 27 T cell receptor beta chains originate from one sample sequenced in a study of shared clonotypes between healthy human individuals (dated by TCRdb to 2018 to 2020). Library preparation was by the immunoSEQ multiplex PCR assay. TCRdb carries this immuneACCESS record with in-frame sequences only. Its versions omit some clonotypes, under half of them owing to an unresolved V gene in the studies checked, with the rest unexplained. This sample has 1.6 million or so clones in its table, and around 98.5% of those were observed once. The ten largest clones add up to about 0.35% of the sample. Sequencing was carried out using naive CD4+ T cells sorted from blood. The sample's cell subset or site, from its label and the paper: CD45RA+ positively selected. The receptors stem from a man aged 25-45 years in good health.

The sample holds one count of this clone. The V and J genes are TRBV7-8 and TRBJ2-7; D gene ambiguous. Trimming stripped 2 bases from V and 4 bases from J, with 6 bases between. Germline V gene data show CDR1 as SGHVS and CDR2 as FQNEAQ. The length of the CDR3 is 12 residues. CDR3 nucleotides: TGTGCCAGCAGCTTAATGGAATACGAGCAGTACTTC. Its protein is CASSLMEYEQYF.

This sequence joins TRBV7-6 and TRBJ2-5, with D possibly TRBD2 on 6 matching bases. The germline CDR1 and CDR2 sequences are SGHVS and FNYEAQ. This CDR3 contains 16 residues. V was pared by 4 bases and J by 4 bases, with 19 bases between. The CDR3 is CASSSPGDSRGETQYF. CDR3 bases: TGTGCCAGCAGCTCTCCCGGGGACTCGCGGGGAGAGACCCAGTACTTC.

CDR3 in amino acids: CASSLKWQQAYEQYF. The CDR3 DNA is TGCGCCAGCAGCTTGAAGTGGCAGCAAGCCTACGAGCAGTACTTC. The chain recombines TRBV5-1 with TRBJ2-7; D remains ambiguous. Per the germline V gene, CDR1 is SGHRS and CDR2 is YFSETQ. The germline V and J ends were trimmed by 1 base and 2 bases, with 13 bases remaining between them. The CDR3 is made up of 15 amino acids.

A word on this clone: Other DNA sequences in the same sample also yield this CDR3. The chain uses TRBV11-3 and TRBJ1-1; D is possibly TRBD1 (5 bases). From germline, CDR1 is SGHNT and CDR2 YENEEA. V gave up 2 bases and J gave up 7 bases, with 8 bases separating them. The CDR3 has 12 amino acids. The CDR3, as DNA: TGTGCCAGCAGCTTACTGGGGGGTGAAGCTTTCTTT. It yields the protein CASSLLGGEAFF.

The chain carries TRBV5-1 and TRBJ2-1; TRBD2 is a possible D gene (6 bases). V lost 6 bases to trimming and J lost 0 bases, with 13 bases between them. The germline V gene encodes CDR1 SGHRS and CDR2 YFSETQ. CDR3 size: 15 residues. The CDR3 DNA follows: TGCGCCAGCAAGGGGACTCCTACCTCCTACAATGAGCAGTTCTTC. Translation: CASKGTPTSYNEQFF.

For the CDR3, the DNA is TGTGCCAGCAGCCCCGGACTAGTTAGCAATGAGCAGTTCTTC. Its translation is CASSPGLVSNEQFF. This chain connects TRBV5-8 to TRBJ2-1; 7 nucleotides line up with TRBD2. Germline CDR1 SGHTS, CDR2 YDEGEE. CDR3 length: 14 amino acids. V was clipped by 4 bases and J by 6 bases; unmatched bases: 7.

The chain links TRBV20-1 to TRBJ2-3; D not resolved. Germline loops: CDR1 DFQATT, CDR2 SNEGSKA (reference sequence). The V gene lost 6 bases and the J gene lost 2 bases, with 6 bases spanning the gap. The CDR3 sequence is 11 residues long. CDR3 bases: TGCAGTGCCCAATACACAGATACGCAGTATTTT. As protein: CSAQYTDTQYF.

The genes are TRBV7-8 and TRBJ2-1, with TRBD2 matching over 7 bases. This CDR3 is built from 16 residues. V lost 4 bases and J lost 0; bases outside the gene matches: 6. Germline CDR1 and CDR2: SGHVS and FQNEAQ. DNA for the CDR3: TGTGCCAGCAGCTCACGAGCGGGGACCTCCTACAATGAGCAGTTCTTC. Its protein is CASSSRAGTSYNEQFF.

The rearrangement links TRBV5-1 to TRBJ1-1, with a possible D match to TRBD1 (5 bases). The CDR3 covers 14 residues. V shed 3 bases and J shed 6 bases, with 15 bases lying between them. CDR1 is SGHRS and CDR2 is YFSETQ in the germline V gene. The DNA for the CDR3 is TGCGCCAGCAGCTACACTAAGGGGCCTGCTGAAGCTTTCTTT. The encoded protein is CASSYTKGPAEAFF.

This rearrangement joins TRBV19 to TRBJ1-1; 8 positions agree with TRBD1. V shed 6 bases and J 10 bases; nucleotides not matched to a gene: 7. This CDR3 has 12 residues. In germline, CDR1 is LNHDA, CDR2 SQIVND (reference sequence). For the CDR3, the DNA is TGTGCCAGTAGCGACAGGGGTTTGGGAGCTTTCTTT. As protein: CASSDRGLGAFF.

The chain links TRBV7-9 to TRBJ2-5, with D perhaps TRBD2 (5 bases). The CDR3 covers 12 residues. Deletions cut 9 bases from V and 5 bases from J, with 13 bases between. The germline V gene has CDR1 SEHNR and CDR2 FQNEAQ (reference sequence). CDR3 in DNA: TGTGCCAGTCAGGAGGACTGGGAGACCCAGTACTTC. Translating gives CASQEDWETQYF.

This chain uses TRBV29-1 with TRBJ2-1; no definite D call. V lost 6 bases and J 7 bases, leaving 16 bases between the germline ends. The CDR3 length is 13 residues. The germline CDR1 and CDR2 sequences are SQVTM and ANQGSEA. CDR3 sequence reads: CSVTTRFGNEQFF. As DNA, the CDR3 is TGCAGCGTAACTACGAGGTTTGGTAATGAGCAGTTCTTC.

The rearrangement uses TRBV11-2 and TRBJ2-7; 8 bases are a match to TRBD2. The V gene's germline CDR1 is SGHAT and CDR2 FQNNGV. The CDR3 is 18 amino acids. With V trimmed by 3 bases and J by 0 bases, 13 bases remained unmatched. CDR3 nucleotide sequence: TGTGCCAGCAGCTTTCATCCATCGCGGAGCGGGAGCTCCTACGAGCAGTACTTC. Encoded protein: CASSFHPSRSGSSYEQYF.

The V gene is TRBV12-5, the J gene TRBJ2-4; D is unclear. The CDR3 has 12 residues. Germline V CDR1 and CDR2: LGHNT, FRNRAP. The CDR3 nucleotides read TGTACACCTTCGTTTTTCAGGAACATTCAGTACTTC. Translation gives CTPSFFRNIQYF.

The chain has TRBV18 and TRBJ2-3; TRBD2 matches 11 bases. Germline CDR1 reads KGHSH; CDR2 reads LQKENI. V shed 6 bases and J 1 base; nucleotides not matched to a gene: 24. The CDR3 has 22 amino acids. The CDR3 DNA sequence: TGTGCCAGCTCGCAGGGGTCAGCCTCTAGCGGGAGGCGCAGAACGGGCACAGATACGCAGTATTTT. Translating it yields CASSQGSASSGRRRTGTDTQYF.

The rearrangement uses TRBV19 and TRBJ2-5; weak D call: TRBD1 (5 bases). Germline V gene data show CDR1 as LNHDA and CDR2 as SQIVND (reference sequence). The CDR3 covers 17 residues. Trimming removed 2 bases from V and 5 bases from J, with 21 bases in between. CDR3 protein: CASSIRDRVGSRETQYF. CDR3 bases: TGTGCCAGTAGTATAAGAGACAGAGTCGGGTCTCGCGAGACCCAGTACTTC.

The rearrangement joins TRBV7-2 to TRBJ2-7; D possibly corresponds to TRBD1 (5 bases). The V end was cut by 5 bases, the J end by 2 bases, with 13 bases between. The germline V gene has CDR1 SGHTA and CDR2 FQGNSA. The CDR3 has 14 amino acids. The CDR3 DNA is TGTGCCAGCAGCCGAGCAGGGTCGGCCTACGAGCAGTACTTC. This codes for CASSRAGSAYEQYF. Looking up the rest from reference TRBV7-2 and TRBJ2-7 gives the full variable domain: GAGVSQSPSNKVTEKGKDVELRCDPISGHTALYWYRQSLGQGLEFLIYFQGNSAPDKSGLPSDRFSAERTGGSVSTLTIQRTQQEDSAVYLCASSRAGSAYEQYFGPGTRLTVT.

This chain links TRBV11-2 with TRBJ2-1, with 7 bases identical to TRBD2. The CDR3 extends over 18 amino acids. V lost 4 bases, J lost 3 bases, and 15 bases stayed unmatched. Germline V gene lookup returns CDR1 SGHAT and CDR2 FQNNGV. The CDR3 reads CASSSHPFSGMGYNEQFF. DNA of the CDR3: TGTGCCAGCAGCTCGCACCCTTTCAGCGGGATGGGCTACAATGAGCAGTTCTTC.

This clone appeared once. This specimen includes other DNA sequences encoding the same CDR3. V usage is TRBV10-3 and J usage is TRBJ2-1, with TRBD2 matching 13 bases. Germline-derived CDR1 and CDR2 are ENHRY and SYGVKD. The ends lost 3 bases at V and 7 bases at J; junction bases unmatched: 3. The CDR3 has 15 amino acids. This CDR3 is CAISESTSGRNEQFF. As DNA, the CDR3 is TGTGCCATCAGTGAATCGACTAGCGGGAGGAATGAGCAGTTCTTC.

The rearrangement uses TRBV30 and TRBJ1-2; 9 bases are a match to TRBD1. The CDR3 length is 12 residues. V trimming: 7 bases; J trimming: 7 bases; junction bases outside the gene matches: 7. Germline V gene sequence: CDR1 GTSNPN, CDR2 SVGIG (reference sequence). The CDR3, as DNA: TGTGCCTCGGACAGGGGTTTTTTTGGCTACACCTTC. This translates into CASDRGFFGYTF.

The rearrangement joins TRBV7-6 to TRBJ2-1; D perhaps matches TRBD2 (6 bases). The CDR3 covers 17 residues. Germline-derived CDR1 and CDR2 are SGHVS and FNYEAQ. V lost 5 bases, J lost 6 bases, and 23 bases lay in between. CDR3 nucleotides: TGTGCCAGCAGCCCGCCCCCAGGACTAACATATCGCAATGAGCAGTTCTTC. Its translation is CASSPPPGLTYRNEQFF.

This clone was seen once. The V call is TRBV27, the J call TRBJ2-7; D gene unclear. This CDR3 region has 15 residues. From germline, CDR1 is MNHEY and CDR2 SMNVEV (reference sequence). With 4 bases removed from V and 4 bases from J, the gap between germline ends came to 17 bases. The CDR3 reads CASSWVPRTGYEQYF. The DNA of the CDR3 is TGTGCCAGCAGTTGGGTCCCCCGGACGGGTTACGAGCAGTACTTC.

The chain has TRBV10-3 and TRBJ2-5; 11 bases map to TRBD1. The CDR3 extends over 18 amino acids. Looked up from germline, CDR1 is ENHRY and CDR2 is SYGVKD. V lost 6 bases and J lost 3; bases outside the gene matches: 15. The CDR3 DNA reads as TGTGCCATCAGGGACAGGGGGCGCGGAGTCGCGGGTAAAGAGACCCAGTACTTC. Translating gives CAIRDRGRGVAGKETQYF.

Turning to this clone: Other DNA sequences in the same sample also yield this CDR3. V gene TRBV2 combines with J gene TRBJ2-7, with D hard to call. The CDR3 runs to 12 residues. Trimming stripped 8 bases from V and 0 bases from J, with 8 bases between. In germline, CDR1 is SNHLY, CDR2 FYNNEI. This chain's CDR3 is CASHGDSYEQYF. The CDR3 bases are TGTGCCAGCCATGGCGACTCCTACGAGCAGTACTTC.

The chain has TRBV19 and TRBJ2-5; 14 nucleotides agree with TRBD2. J gave up 4 bases and V 2 bases, and 6 bases lay outside the gene matches. The CDR3 sequence is 17 residues long. CDR1 is LNHDA, CDR2 SQIVND, per germline (reference sequence). The CDR3 region is CASSIPTGLAGVETQYF. The CDR3 nucleotides are TGTGCCAGTAGTATACCCACGGGACTAGCGGGAGTAGAGACCCAGTACTTC.

Comment on this clone: One end of the junction varies from germline; a read error may be responsible. This chain joins TRBV28 and TRBJ2-1; TRBD2 matches 8 bases. This CDR3 has 15 residues. Germline CDR1 MDHEN, CDR2 SYDVKM. This CDR3 is CASSTGLESFNEQFF. The CDR3 bases are TGTGCCAGCAGTACGGGACTAGAGTCCTTCAATGAGCAGTTCTTC.

V and J are TRBV6-1 and TRBJ2-5, with D perhaps assigned TRBD1 or TRBD2 (5 bases each). V was shortened by 4 bases and J by 5 bases, with 23 bases between the two germline ends. Looked up from germline, CDR1 is MNHNS and CDR2 is SASEGT. This CDR3 has 17 amino acids. The CDR3 DNA sequence: TGTGCCAGCAGTGTGGGGGAATTCGGGCCCAGGGCGGAGACCCAGTACTTC. Protein: CASSVGEFGPRAETQYF.